This TCR beta chain was sequenced during a study of shared clonotypes between healthy human individuals. General observations from the study: Compared with clonotypes that all four donors shared, non-shared clonotypes had lower generation probabilities.

In its sample, this clone was seen a few times. Its target is unknown. This CDR3 region has 14 residues. Germline V lookup: CDR1 SGHRS, CDR2 YFSETQ. Trimming took 0 bases from V and 2 from J, leaving 8 bases between them. Genomic DNA per cell subset filled all wells of several immunoSEQ plates. Repertoires were generated with immunoSEQ multiplex PCR, while TCRdb's copy carries only in-frame clones and drops some. The repertoire holds about a million clones, with about 80% as singletons. The specimen was memory CD4+ T cells from PBMCs. Indicated subset: CD45RA-negative fraction. This chain joins TRBV5-1 and TRBJ1-2; the D gene is possibly TRBD1 (5 bases). The receptor was isolated from a man aged 18 to 30 in good health. Some clones in this sample may be carry-over from other donors' samples. CDR3 sequence reads: CASSLGQINYGYTF. The CDR3 DNA sequence: TGCGCCAGCAGCTTGGGACAGATAAACTATGGCTACACCTTC.